This T cell receptor beta chain stems from a study of human T cells and chemical hapten exposure (TCRdb year 2021). Notes on the research overall: For sensitization, 2% DPC in acetone was applied to an approximately 2 cm by approximately 2 cm area of upper inner arm skin. Blood was sampled from patients pre-sensitization (week 0) and at 2, 6 and about 24 weeks after DPC sensitization. Approximately 28 alopecia patients gave blood for TCR sequencing at one to four time points (pre-sensitization, 2, 6 and 24 weeks). This study followed changes in the peripheral blood TCR repertoire in vivo during primary and secondary sensitization of alopecia patients to the hapten diphenylcyclopropenone (DPC). Libraries were pooled for sequencing, and per-sample TCR yields varied mainly because of small differences in library volumes within the pool. Throughout the approximately 26-week study period, patients were also given weekly therapeutic DPC doses on the scalp. Patch testing on the upper back used Finn chambers containing 0.01% DPC, with scoring done after 6 days according to International Contact Dermatitis Research Group standards. Most of the patients in the cohort were female, and the cohort covered alopecia areata with under or over 50% scalp involvement, alopecia totalis and alopecia universalis.

Explained via the paper, the time point label denotes: patch test 1, 2 weeks after DPC sensitization. Interpreted using the paper, the treatment or condition label stands for: therapeutic diphenylcyclopropenone sensitization with weekly scalp DPC. At each patch-test visit, blood was drawn before the patch test was applied. To be eligible, patients had to be aged 18 to 70, diagnosed with alopecia and judged suitable for DPC therapy, while pregnant patients were excluded. Total RNA was isolated from unfractionated whole blood collected in Tempus Blood RNA tubes. Library construction relied on RACE. Sequencing instrument: NextSeq 500. During library preparation, unique molecular identifiers were attached to individual cDNA molecules so that TCRs could be counted quantitatively and reproducibly. For every blood RNA sample, sequencing covered both the TCR alpha and TCR beta chains. The paper's data handling went like this. The median number of TCRs per sample was 95,638, ranging from roughly 20,000 to 700,000. V, J and CDR3 annotation of the TCR reads was performed with the Decombinator software suite. Every sample was subsampled to the same number of TCRs (28,000) for the PS versus PT1 abundance plots. Expanded TCRs were defined as absent before sensitization and observed at least eight times at the 2-week time point. TCRdb reworked the public reads: Q25 trimming with fastp, MiXCR clone assembly, productive beta chains retained. Merged by CDR3 protein, the rows form single entries marked with the most common genes and DNA. These V and J calls rely on TCRdb rather than the paper's analysis. The sample data list 300,000 to 350,000 distinct CDR3 sequences, and 5.5% to 8% of these were observed just once. 8.4% of the sample lies in the top ten.

This clonotype was seen a handful of times. Its target antigen remains unknown. The sample holds no much larger clone one base away, and base qualities are not on file. Overall study outcomes, separate from this receptor: After repeated subsampling, the strength of the expansion versus patch-test correlation and the threshold at which it became significant changed. DPC sensitization did not change the number of TCRs with a frequency above 1 in 1000, and there was no evidence of changes in global repertoire structure. The number of PT1 expanded TCRs positively correlated with patch test score, significant at thresholds 8, 16 and 32 but not 4. Because all patients had alopecia, a presumed autoimmune disease, the immune response of the patients might differ from that of healthy individuals. Significantly more large CDR3 similarity clusters were formed by expanded TCRs than by pre-sensitization or healthy control sets, consistent with antigen-driven responses.

For CDR1 and CDR2, the germline V gene lists MNHEY and SVGEGT. The trim is 0 bases for V and 4 bases for J, with a gap of 3 bases between the germline ends. Inclusive of the bounding cysteine and phenylalanine, the CDR3 is 12 residues long. The entry retains the CDR3 DNA only, 36 bases that are in frame from base 1. Material: whole blood, obtained in connection with sensitization to the hapten diphenylcyclopropenone (DPC). The chain links TRBV6-2 or TRBV6-3 with TRBJ1-2; no D gene is confidently identified. This TCR derives from a woman younger than 30 with alopecia areata. Some clones in this sample may be carry-over from other donors' samples. The bases are TGTGCCAGCAGTTACTCTTCCTATGGCTACACCTTC. This encodes CASSYSSYGYTF.